This TCR beta chain was observed in a study of T cells after yellow fever vaccination. At the level of the study: When fractions had low cell numbers, they were prepared with SMART-Seq v4 Ultra Low Input.

V lost 0 bases and J lost 1, with 9 bases in between. The germline V gene encodes CDR1 KGHSH and CDR2 LQKENI. The CDR3 runs 15 residues. Ten or more counts support this clonotype. Its cognate antigen is unknown. General study findings and limits: Among all clonotypes, a small share was observed in both CD4 and CD8 compartments.

Template switching with 5'RACE generated the TCR cDNA and added a universal primer site and UMIs. TCRdb processed the 5' RACE reads anew with MiXCR; each CDR3 protein has one entry. The sample comprises fewer than 350,000 distinct CDR3 sequences, 3.5% to 5% of which are singletons, and approximately 19% rests with the top ten. This clonotype was obtained from a man between 18 and 29 years old who received the YFV17D yellow fever vaccine. The specimen comprised PBMCs, sampled 15 days after the yellow fever booster vaccination. The chain carries TRBV18 and TRBJ2-5; possibly TRBD1 for D (6 bases). This CDR3 is CASSPPSTGQETQYF. Here the CDR3 DNA reads TGTGCCAGCTCACCACCATCGACAGGCCAAGAGACCCAGTACTTC.